What follows are 8 T cell receptor beta chains derived from one specimen sequenced in a study of T cell repertoires in cytomegalovirus infection. Using its own MiXCR run on the reads, TCRdb lists one record per CDR3 protein. The table has about 530,000 distinct CDR3 sequences, about 30% seen once. Sequenced: PBMCs. Receptors originate from a human donor in good health (CMV status not recorded). Some clones in this sample may be carry-over from other donors' samples.

Remarks on this clonotype: A much larger clone lies one base from this, so it may be a read error. The V gene is TRBV7-8, the J gene TRBJ2-2; TRBD2 matches 11 bases. The germline CDR1 and CDR2 sequences are SGHVS and FQNEAQ. The length of the CDR3 is 19 residues. The chain's CDR3 is CTSRGQKGLAGLNTGELFF. The CDR3 bases are TGTACCAGCCGGGGGCAAAAAGGACTAGCGGGCCTGAACACCGGGGAGCTGTTTTTT.

This chain uses TRBV9 with TRBJ2-1; 12 nucleotides agree with TRBD2. CDR3 length: 21 residues. V was clipped by 0 bases and J by 0 bases; unmatched bases: 13. The germline V gene has CDR1 SGDLS and CDR2 YYNGEE. The chain's CDR3 is CASSVGLLAGGPSFSYNEQFF. CDR3 nucleotides: TGTGCCAGCAGCGTAGGTTTACTAGCGGGAGGTCCATCCTTCTCCTACAATGAGCAGTTCTTC. The whole variable domain, filled in from reference TRBV9 and TRBJ2-1, reads DSGVTQTPKHLITATGQRVTLRCSPRSGDLSVYWYQQSLDQGLQFLIQYYNGEERAKGNILERFSAQQFPDLHSELNLSSLELGDSALYFCASSVGLLAGGPSFSYNEQFFGPGTRLTVL.

This clonotype was seen a few times. The chain links TRBV7-6 to TRBJ2-5, with 11 nucleotides matching TRBD2. This CDR3 comprises 19 residues. V shed 1 base and J 4 bases; nucleotides not matched to a gene: 14. Germline CDR1 reads SGHVS; CDR2 reads FNYEAQ. The chain's CDR3 is CASSLEDRLAGGPGETQYF. Here the CDR3 DNA reads TGTGCCAGCAGCTTAGAAGATCGCTTAGCGGGAGGGCCGGGAGAGACCCAGTACTTC.

The J gene is TRBJ2-1, the V gene TRBV7-4; D gene unclear. The CDR3 runs to 16 residues. CDR1 is SGHVT and CDR2 is SQSDAQ in the germline V gene. Between the trimmed V and J ends, which lost 1 base and 4 bases, there was a span of 14 bases. Here the CDR3 reads CASSLEPTIGYNEQFF. DNA of the CDR3: TGTGCCAGCAGCTTAGAACCCACCATTGGGTACAATGAGCAGTTCTTC.

The chain employs TRBV20-1 and TRBJ2-5; TRBD2 aligns across 8 bases. CDR3 length equals 14 residues. Germline V lookup: CDR1 DFQATT, CDR2 SNEGSKA (reference sequence). Unmatched junction bases numbered 11, after V lost 6 bases and J lost 5 bases. CDR3 residues: CSAHGGGRGETQYF. Written as DNA, the CDR3 is TGCAGTGCCCACGGCGGGGGGCGCGGGGAGACCCAGTACTTC.

This clonotype was picked up a small number of times. The chain recombines TRBV7-2 with TRBJ2-5; 12 nucleotides line up with TRBD2. V lost 3 bases and J lost 5; bases outside the gene matches: 10. This CDR3 is 17 amino acids long. Germline CDR1 and CDR2: SGHTA and FQGNSA. CDR3 in amino acids: CASSFLAGGRVGETQYF. The CDR3 coding sequence is TGTGCCAGCAGCTTTCTAGCGGGAGGGCGGGTAGGGGAGACCCAGTACTTC. Combining the CDR3 with reference TRBV7-2 and TRBJ2-5 gives the whole variable domain GAGVSQSPSNKVTEKGKDVELRCDPISGHTALYWYRQSLGQGLEFLIYFQGNSAPDKSGLPSDRFSAERTGGSVSTLTIQRTQQEDSAVYLCASSFLAGGRVGETQYFGPGTRLLVL.

There are a few counts of this clonotype. The rearrangement links TRBV7-3 to TRBJ2-7; D is unclear. The germline CDR1 and CDR2 sequences are SGHTA and FQGTGA. The CDR3 is made up of 15 amino acids. V lost 3 bases to trimming and J lost 5 bases, with 17 bases between them. CDR3 sequence: CASSFGPTHRNEQYF. In DNA, the CDR3 is TGTGCCAGCAGCTTTGGGCCCACCCATAGGAACGAGCAGTACTTC. Drawing the rest from reference TRBV7-3 and TRBJ2-7, the complete variable domain is GAGVSQTPSNKVTEKGKYVELRCDPISGHTALYWYRQSLGQGPEFLIYFQGTGAADDSGLPNDRFFAVRPEGSVSTLKIQRTERGDSAVYLCASSFGPTHRNEQYFGPGTRLTVT.

The chain has TRBV14 and TRBJ2-2; 7 nucleotides agree with TRBD1. J was trimmed by 10 bases and V by 4 bases; bases with no gene match: 6. The CDR3 contains 13 residues. Germline V lookup: CDR1 SGHDN, CDR2 FVKESK. CDR3 coding DNA: TGTGCCAGCAGCCGATACAGGGGCCTGGAGCTGTTTTTT. Its translation is CASSRYRGLELFF. The whole variable domain, filled in from reference TRBV14 and TRBJ2-2, reads EAGVTQFPSHSVIEKGQTVTLRCDPISGHDNLYWYRRVMGKEIKFLLHFVKESKQDESGMPNNRFLAERTGGTYSTLKVQPAELEDSGVYFCASSRYRGLELFFGEGSRLTVL.